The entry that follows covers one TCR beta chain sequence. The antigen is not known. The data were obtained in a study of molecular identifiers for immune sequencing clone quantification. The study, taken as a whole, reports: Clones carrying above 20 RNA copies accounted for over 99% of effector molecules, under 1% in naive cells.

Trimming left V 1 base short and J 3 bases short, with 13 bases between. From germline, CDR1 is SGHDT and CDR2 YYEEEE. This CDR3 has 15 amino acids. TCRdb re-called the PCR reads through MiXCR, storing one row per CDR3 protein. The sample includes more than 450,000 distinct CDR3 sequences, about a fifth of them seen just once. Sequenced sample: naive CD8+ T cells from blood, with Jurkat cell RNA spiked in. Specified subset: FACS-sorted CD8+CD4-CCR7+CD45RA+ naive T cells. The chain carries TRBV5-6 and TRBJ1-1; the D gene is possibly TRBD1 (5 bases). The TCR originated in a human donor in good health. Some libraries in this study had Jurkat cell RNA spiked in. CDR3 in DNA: TGTGCCAGCAGCTTGTGGCGACAGATCGACACTGAAGCTTTCTTT. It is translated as CASSLWRQIDTEAFF.